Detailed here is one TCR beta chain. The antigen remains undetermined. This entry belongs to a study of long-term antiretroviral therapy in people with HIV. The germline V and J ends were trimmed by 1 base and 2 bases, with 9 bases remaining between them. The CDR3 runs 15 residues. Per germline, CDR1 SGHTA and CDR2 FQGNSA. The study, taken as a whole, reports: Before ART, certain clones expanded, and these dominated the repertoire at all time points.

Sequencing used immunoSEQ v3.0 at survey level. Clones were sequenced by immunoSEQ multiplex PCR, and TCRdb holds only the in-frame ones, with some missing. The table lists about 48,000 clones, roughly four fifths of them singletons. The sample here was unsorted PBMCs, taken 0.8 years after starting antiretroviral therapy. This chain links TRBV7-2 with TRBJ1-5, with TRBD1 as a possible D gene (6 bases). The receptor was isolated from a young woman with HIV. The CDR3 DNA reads TGTGCCAGCAGCTTAGTCAGGGGCGGCAATCAGCCCCAGCATTTT. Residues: CASSLVRGGNQPQHF.